Each of the 25 T cell receptor beta chains below was sequenced from the same sample in a study of blood T cells in healthy people across ages. Alongside a J-beta primer mix, a sample-barcoded 5' primer served in a second PCR lasting 7 to 11 cycles. TCRdb reprocessed the 5' RACE reads with MiXCR, giving one entry per CDR3 protein. Among roughly 800,000 distinct CDR3 sequences listed, roughly 24% were seen once. The data also belong to a second study, concerning T cells of mothers and their children.

Sequenced: blood. These receptors were collected from a boy younger than 18 in good health.

The chain combines TRBV9 with TRBJ2-1, with 14 bases that match TRBD2. The CDR3 totals 17 residues. The ends lost 0 bases at V and 8 bases at J; junction bases unmatched: 7. Germline CDR1 is SGDLS and CDR2 is YYNGEE. The CDR3 bases are TGTGCCAGCAGCGTAGGCCGGACTAGCGGGGGGCCCGATGAGCAGTTCTTC. Amino acids: CASSVGRTSGGPDEQFF.

CDR3 bases: TGTGCCAGCAGTTTAGGGTTAGGGCTACCGAGCTCCTACAATGAGCAGTTCTTC. This translates into CASSLGLGLPSSYNEQFF. The chain is built from TRBV12-3 or TRBV12-4 and TRBJ2-1, with D unclear. This CDR3 spans 18 amino acids. Trimming pared 1 base from V and 0 bases from J, leaving 16 bases between.

The chain uses TRBV7-2 and TRBJ2-6; the match to TRBD2 covers 7 bases. The V gene's germline CDR1 is SGHTA and CDR2 FQGNSA. V shed 4 bases, J shed 0 bases, and the junction held 3 bases outside the gene matches. The length of the CDR3 is 16 residues. The CDR3 sequence is CASSWGGSSGANVLTF. In DNA form, the CDR3 reads TGTGCCAGCAGCTGGGGGGGGTCCTCTGGGGCCAACGTCCTGACTTTC.

This clonotype came up a few times. The J gene is TRBJ2-5, the V gene TRBV10-3; 14 bases match TRBD2. With the DNA end fitting TRBJ2-1 better, the J assignment may be wrong. This CDR3 spans 17 amino acids. In germline, CDR1 is ENHRY, CDR2 SYGVKD. The CDR3 spells CAISESTSGGVYNEQFF. CDR3 DNA sequence: TGTGCCATCAGTGAGTCGACTAGCGGGGGGGTTTACAATGAGCAGTTCTTC.

In its sample, this clonotype was seen a few times. V usage is TRBV12-3 or TRBV12-4 and J usage is TRBJ2-7, with a tentative D call TRBD2 (6 bases). V lost 7 bases, J lost 4 bases, and 11 bases lay in between. CDR3 length: 12 amino acids. The CDR3 loop is CASTIGGYEQYF. CDR3 nucleotides: TGTGCCAGCACCATCGGGGGATACGAGCAGTACTTC.

This chain uses TRBV15 with TRBJ2-5; TRBD1 or TRBD2 may be the D gene (5 bases each). TRBJ2-7 matches the DNA end more closely, so the J call is doubtful. Germline CDR1 and CDR2: LNHNV and YYDKDF (reference sequence). The length of the CDR3 is 13 residues. The CDR3 coding sequence is TGTGCCACCAGCAGAAGAGGGACGAACGAGCAGTACTTC. It is translated as CATSRRGTNEQYF.

This clonotype was observed many times. V is TRBV7-6 and J is TRBJ2-7; TRBD1 might be the D (6 bases). This CDR3 spans 15 amino acids. Germline V gene sequence: CDR1 SGHVS, CDR2 FNYEAQ. Trimming removed 0 bases from V and 4 bases from J, with 13 bases in between. The CDR3 loop is CASSLAAVQGYEQYF. For the CDR3, the DNA is TGTGCCAGCAGCTTAGCGGCGGTACAGGGATACGAGCAGTACTTC.

This clonotype turned up a few times. The junction differs from germline at one of its ends, possibly a read error. The chain links TRBV18 to TRBJ2-5; D is unresolved. CDR1 and CDR2 (germline): KGHSH, LQKENI. The CDR3 consists of 15 residues. Here the CDR3 DNA reads TGCGCCAGCTCACCAAGAGACAACAACCAAGAGACCCAGTACTTC. It specifies CASSPRDNNQETQYF.

This clonotype was observed a handful of times. This rearrangement joins TRBV20-1 to TRBJ2-5; 7 positions match TRBD2. With the DNA end fitting TRBJ2-1 better, the J assignment may be wrong. The CDR3 length is 13 residues. The V gene's germline CDR1 is DFQATT and CDR2 SNEGSKA (reference sequence). The CDR3 loop is CSASRGGGYEQFF. The DNA of the CDR3 is TGCAGTGCGTCTCGCGGGGGAGGTTATGAGCAGTTCTTC.

This clonotype was seen a handful of times. The chain is built from TRBV5-1 and TRBJ2-7; 10 nucleotides align to TRBD1. CDR1 is SGHRS and CDR2 is YFSETQ in the germline V gene. This CDR3 has 14 amino acids. The V gene end was trimmed by 4 bases and the J gene end by 5 bases; junction bases not matched to a gene: 6. This CDR3 is CASSRDRGINEQYF. As DNA, the CDR3 is TGCGCCAGCAGCCGGGACAGGGGTATCAACGAGCAGTACTTC. The variable domain in full, with the rest retrieved from reference TRBV5-1 and TRBJ2-7, is KAGVTQTPRYLIKTRGQQVTLSCSPISGHRSVSWYQQTPGQGLQFLFEYFSETQRNKGNFPGRFSGRQFSNSRSEMNVSTLELGDSALYLCASSRDRGINEQYFGPGTRLTVT.

This clonotype was detected many times. V and J are TRBV4-1 and TRBJ2-5; 10 bases fit TRBD2. Germline loops: CDR1 MGHRA, CDR2 YSYEKL. V shed 3 bases, J shed 2 bases, and the junction held 6 bases outside the gene matches. This CDR3 contains 16 residues. CDR3 loop: CASSQTSAGGQETQYF. The CDR3 coding sequence is TGCGCCAGCAGCCAGACTTCAGCGGGGGGGCAAGAGACCCAGTACTTC.

The sample holds a few counts of this clonotype. This sequence joins TRBV29-1 and TRBJ1-5, with 10 bases fitting TRBD1. This CDR3 is 15 amino acids long. V gave up 4 bases and J gave up 3 bases; unmatched junction bases: 6. Germline CDR1 is SQVTM and CDR2 is ANQGSEA. The CDR3 loop is CSVASTGGYNQPQHF. DNA for the CDR3: TGCAGCGTTGCCTCGACAGGGGGCTACAATCAGCCCCAGCATTTT.

The rearrangement links TRBV24-1 to TRBJ2-1; 7 positions match TRBD1. This CDR3 comprises 15 residues. CDR1 is KGHDR, CDR2 SFDVKD, per germline. Trimming removed 5 bases from V and 5 bases from J; junction bases left unmatched: 8. CDR3 in amino acids: CATSGLRTGNNEQFF. The CDR3 coding sequence is TGTGCCACCAGTGGCCTCAGGACAGGAAACAATGAGCAGTTCTTC.

This clonotype was counted only a few times. The V call is TRBV11-2, the J call TRBJ2-7; TRBD1 aligns across 8 bases. CDR1 SGHAT and CDR2 FQNNGV come from the germline V gene. There are 15 residues in the CDR3. The ends lost 4 bases at V and 6 bases at J; junction bases unmatched: 11. The CDR3 reads CASSYQGARAGEQYF. The CDR3 bases are TGTGCCAGCAGCTATCAGGGGGCCCGGGCGGGCGAGCAGTACTTC. Using reference TRBV11-2 and TRBJ2-7 for the parts outside the CDR3, the full variable domain is EAGVAQSPRYKIIEKRQSVAFWCNPISGHATLYWYQQILGQGPKLLIQFQNNGVVDDSQLPKDRFSAERLKGVDSTLKIQPAKLEDSAVYLCASSYQGARAGEQYFGPGTRLTVT.

This clonotype has a handful of counts. The rearrangement links TRBV4-2 to TRBJ2-5; the match to TRBD1 covers 8 bases. The closer fit of TRBJ2-1 to the DNA end suggests the J call may be wrong. The germline V gene encodes CDR1 LGHNA and CDR2 YNFKEQ. This CDR3 has 15 amino acids. This CDR3 reads CASSHFDRGRNEQFF. DNA of the CDR3: TGTGCCAGCAGCCATTTTGACAGGGGTCGGAATGAGCAGTTCTTC.

This sequence joins TRBV5-1 and TRBJ2-7, with TRBD2 as a possible D gene (5 bases). Germline CDR1 SGHRS, CDR2 YFSETQ. The CDR3 is 14 residues long. V dropped 3 bases and J dropped 2 bases, with 12 bases sitting between them. CDR3 residues: CASSSRGLPYEQYF. The CDR3 coding sequence is TGCGCCAGCAGCTCGCGCGGACTCCCCTACGAGCAGTACTTC.

The J gene is TRBJ1-1, the V gene TRBV6-5; D perhaps matches TRBD1 (5 bases). Germline assignment: CDR1 MNHEY and CDR2 SVGAGI. V was trimmed by 0 bases and J by 0 bases, leaving 8 bases between them. The CDR3 totals 15 residues. DNA of the CDR3: TGTGCCAGCAGTTACTCGAGCAGGGTGAACACTGAAGCTTTCTTT. It encodes CASSYSSRVNTEAFF.

This clonotype was seen a few times. The rearrangement uses TRBV12-3 or TRBV12-4 and TRBJ2-1; D gene ambiguous. The germline V and J ends were trimmed by 6 bases and 9 bases, with 12 bases remaining between them. The CDR3 has 12 residues. CDR3 nucleotide sequence: TGTGCCAGCAGCTTCACCACGGGTGAGCAGTTCTTC. This translates into CASSFTTGEQFF.

The table lists this clonotype with a few counts. The junction departs from germline at one end; a sequencing error may be responsible. The V gene is TRBV18, the J gene TRBJ1-3; a weak D match, TRBD1 (6 bases). Germline V CDR1 and CDR2: KGHSH, LQKENI. The CDR3 is made up of 16 amino acids. CDR3 region: CASSSRQASSGNTTYF. DNA for the CDR3: TGTGCCAGCTCATCCCGACAGGCGAGCTCTGGAAACACCACATATTTT.

The table lists this clonotype with a few counts. This chain links TRBV12-3 or TRBV12-4 with TRBJ1-6; 7 bases fit TRBD1. The CDR3 is made up of 14 amino acids. V gave up 6 bases and J gave up 4 bases; unmatched junction bases: 3. CDR3 residues: CASRPGQYNSPLHF. The CDR3 DNA reads TGTGCCAGCAGACCGGGACAGTATAATTCACCCCTCCACTTT.

V gene TRBV7-9 combines with J gene TRBJ2-7; D gene uncertain. Trimming removed 1 base at V and 2 bases at J, with 9 bases between. This CDR3 spans 14 amino acids. The germline gives CDR1 SEHNR, CDR2 FQNEAQ (reference sequence). The CDR3 DNA reads as TGTGCCAGCAGCTTAGTAGCTGCTACCTACGAGCAGTACTTC. Its protein is CASSLVAATYEQYF.

The chain joins TRBV4-1 to TRBJ1-1; 8 bases fit TRBD1. CDR3 length equals 13 residues. The ends lost 4 bases at V and 8 bases at J; junction bases unmatched: 6. CDR1 is MGHRA, CDR2 YSYEKL, per germline. In DNA form, the CDR3 reads TGCGCCAGCAGCCGCCGGACAGGGCGCGAAGCTTTCTTT. It is translated as CASSRRTGREAFF.

DNA for the CDR3: TGTGCCAGCAGTCGTCAGGACCTAGCGGGGGCCCCTACAAAATACGAGCAGTACTTC. Translation: CASSRQDLAGAPTKYEQYF. The J gene is TRBJ2-7, the V gene TRBV6-2 or TRBV6-3; TRBD2 matches at 10 bases. Germline V lookup: CDR1 MNHEY, CDR2 SVGEGT. V shed 5 bases and J 4 bases; nucleotides not matched to a gene: 20. The CDR3 contains 19 residues.

The chain employs TRBV6-5 and TRBJ1-4; TRBD1 agrees at 7 bases. V lost 0 bases, J lost 5 bases, and 9 bases stayed unmatched. Looked up from germline, CDR1 is MNHEY and CDR2 is SVGAGI. The CDR3 spans 17 residues. This CDR3 is CASSYSNTGVVNEKLFF. Written as DNA, the CDR3 is TGTGCCAGCAGTTACTCGAACACAGGGGTAGTGAATGAAAAACTGTTTTTT.

V gene TRBV18 combines with J gene TRBJ1-5; 7 bases are shared with TRBD1. The CDR3 has 16 residues. The trim removed 3 bases at V and 0 bases at J, leaving 5 bases unmatched. CDR1 and CDR2 from the germline V gene are KGHSH and LQKENI. For the CDR3, the DNA is TGTGCCAGCTCACCTGGGACAGCGAGTAGCAATCAGCCCCAGCATTTT. This encodes CASSPGTASSNQPQHF.